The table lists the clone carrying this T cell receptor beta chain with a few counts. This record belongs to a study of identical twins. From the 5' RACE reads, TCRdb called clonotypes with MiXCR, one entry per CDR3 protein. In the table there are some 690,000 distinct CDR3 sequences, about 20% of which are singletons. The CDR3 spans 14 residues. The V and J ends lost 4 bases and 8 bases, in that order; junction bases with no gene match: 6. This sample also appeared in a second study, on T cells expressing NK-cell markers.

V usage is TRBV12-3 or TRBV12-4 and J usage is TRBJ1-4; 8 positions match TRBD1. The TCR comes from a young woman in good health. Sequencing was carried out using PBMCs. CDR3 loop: CASSWTGTEEKLFF. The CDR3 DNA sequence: TGTGCCAGCAGTTGGACAGGGACGGAGGAAAAACTGTTTTTT.